The present T cell receptor beta chain was sequenced within a study of blood T cells in healthy people across ages. The table lists this clonotype with many counts. The antigen is unknown. Notes on the study in general: Higher diversity, along with more naive CD4+ cells, distinguished long-lived donors from aged donors.

A second PCR, run for about 7 to 11 cycles, used a sample-barcoded 5' primer plus a J-beta primer mix. TCRdb re-called the 5' RACE reads with MiXCR, one entry per CDR3 protein. The table shows about 770,000 distinct CDR3 sequences, with 40% to 50% occurring only once. Germline values: CDR1 SGHRS, CDR2 YFSETQ. CDR3 length equals 13 residues. Trimming removed 3 bases from V and 3 bases from J, with 10 bases in between. This TCR was recovered from a man between 60 and 75 years old in good health. The chain is built from TRBV5-1 and TRBJ2-7; D is perhaps TRBD2 (6 bases). Sample: blood. CDR3 in DNA: TGCGCCAGCAGCTGGGGACTCCTCTACGAGCAGTACTTC. Residues: CASSWGLLYEQYF.